This TCR beta chain is from a study of shared clonotypes between healthy human individuals. Using immunoSEQ multiplex PCR, the repertoire was profiled, and TCRdb retains in-frame clones only, with some absent. The sample holds under 1,100,000 clones, about 75% seen once. Trimming at V came to 7 bases and at J to 3 bases, leaving 4 bases not matched to a gene. The germline V gene has CDR1 SGHNT and CDR2 YYREEE (reference sequence). The CDR3 spans 14 residues. The donor population consisted of healthy HIV-negative adults with no recent acute infections or vaccinations. The sequence derives from a man between 18 and 35 years old in good health. This chain links TRBV5-4 with TRBJ2-1, with TRBD1 matching over 10 bases. Sequences were obtained from memory CD4+ T cells sorted from blood. Subset specified: CD45RA-negative fraction. The CDR3 reads CASGRDRGYNEQFF. DNA for the CDR3: TGTGCCAGCGGCCGGGACAGGGGCTACAATGAGCAGTTCTTC.